The sequence of this TCR beta chain was determined in a study of shared clonotypes between healthy human individuals. The naive CD8 subset, CD45RO-negative cells positively selected for CCR7, excluded terminally differentiated effector memory CD45RA+ cells. Study-level results: Among non-shared clonotypes, generation probabilities were lower than among those shared by all four donors.

This CDR3 comprises 12 residues. Germline CDR1 is SQVTM and CDR2 is ANQGSEA. Several immunoSEQ plates held equal portions of the genomic DNA taken from each subset. Here immunoSEQ multiplex PCR was the method, and the copy in TCRdb shows in-frame clones only, minus some. The sample shows about 2.1 million clones, 90% to 95% of them seen only once. As regards this clone: Its specificity is not known.

Sequencing input: naive CD8+ T cells from PBMCs. The J gene is TRBJ2-5, the V gene TRBV29-1; 8 positions agree with TRBD1. The DNA end lines up better with TRBJ2-7; the J call may be wrong. This clonotype originated in a man between 18 and 29 years old in good health. Some clones in this sample may be carry-over from other donors' samples. CDR3 in amino acids: CSVGTGWYEQYF. DNA of the CDR3: TGCAGCGTTGGGACAGGGTGGTACGAGCAGTACTTC.